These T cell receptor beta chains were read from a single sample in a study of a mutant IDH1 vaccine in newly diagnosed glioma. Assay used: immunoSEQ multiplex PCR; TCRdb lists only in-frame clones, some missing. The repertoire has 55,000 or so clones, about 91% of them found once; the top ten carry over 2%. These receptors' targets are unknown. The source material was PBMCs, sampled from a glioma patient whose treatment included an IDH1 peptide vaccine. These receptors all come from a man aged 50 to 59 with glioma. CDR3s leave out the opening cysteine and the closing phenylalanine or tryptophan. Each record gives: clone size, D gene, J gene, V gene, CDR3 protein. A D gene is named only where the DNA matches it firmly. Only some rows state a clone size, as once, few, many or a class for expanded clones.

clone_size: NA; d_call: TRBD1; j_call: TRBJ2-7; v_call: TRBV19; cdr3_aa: ASSANRGLLTYEQY
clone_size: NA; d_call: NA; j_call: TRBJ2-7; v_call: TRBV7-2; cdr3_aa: ASSPQSGRPYEQY
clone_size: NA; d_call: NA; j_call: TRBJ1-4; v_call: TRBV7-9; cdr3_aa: ASSFTAGDEKLF
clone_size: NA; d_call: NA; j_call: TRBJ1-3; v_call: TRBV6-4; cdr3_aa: ASSECRDYSGNTIY
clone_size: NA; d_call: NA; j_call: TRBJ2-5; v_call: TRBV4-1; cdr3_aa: ASSQAETQY
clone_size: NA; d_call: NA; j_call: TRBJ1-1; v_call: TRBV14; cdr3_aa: ASSQDLPWGWDTEAF
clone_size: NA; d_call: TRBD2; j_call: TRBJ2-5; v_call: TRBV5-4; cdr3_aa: ASSRGGGQETQY
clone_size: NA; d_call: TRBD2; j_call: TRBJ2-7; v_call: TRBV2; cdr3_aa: ASGTSGASRPEQY
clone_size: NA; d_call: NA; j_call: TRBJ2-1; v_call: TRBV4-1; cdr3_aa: ASSQDITSNEQF
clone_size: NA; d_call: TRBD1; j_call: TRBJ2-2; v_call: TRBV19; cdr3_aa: ASSPEDRGSGELF
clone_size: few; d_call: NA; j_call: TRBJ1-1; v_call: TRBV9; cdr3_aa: ASSVGQAIVANTEAF
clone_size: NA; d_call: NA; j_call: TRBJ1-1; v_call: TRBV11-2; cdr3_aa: ASSFPQGNTEAF
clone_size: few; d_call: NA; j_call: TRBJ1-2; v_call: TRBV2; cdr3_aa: ANDKENYGYT
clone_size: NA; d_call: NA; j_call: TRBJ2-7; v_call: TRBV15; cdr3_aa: ATSRGRGAYEQY
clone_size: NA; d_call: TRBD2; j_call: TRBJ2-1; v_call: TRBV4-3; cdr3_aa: ASSQPGLGLNEQF